This T cell receptor (beta chain) stems from a study of blood T cell repertoires in COVID-19. Study in general: The samples span acute and convalescent COVID-19 from the United States, Italy and Spain. In each case, the material was cDNA or gDNA derived from T cells, B-cell-depleted T cells, or PBMCs.

V lost 5 bases to trimming and J lost 4 bases, with 12 bases between them. This CDR3 has 14 residues. Germline CDR1 and CDR2: MNHEY and SMNVEV (reference sequence). Data came from immunoSEQ multiplex PCR; TCRdb stores just in-frame clones and leaves some out. The sample records roughly 71,000 clones, 75% to 85% being singletons. The rearrangement uses TRBV27 and TRBJ1-5; weak D call: TRBD1 (5 bases). The TCR comes from a man aged 45-65 years with acute or convalescent COVID-19. The sample was peripheral blood. The CDR3 region has the DNA TGTGCCAGCAGTCCCTCCCGGGGGAATCAGCCCCAGCATTTT. Amino acid sequence: CASSPSRGNQPQHF.